The T cell receptor (beta chain) under discussion was sequenced for a study of blood T cell repertoires in COVID-19. Across the whole study: Nucleic acid was either cDNA or gDNA, and it came from T cells, B-cell-depleted T cells, or PBMCs.

The table came from immunoSEQ multiplex PCR; TCRdb's copy has only in-frame clones and leaves some out. The sample consists of a few hundred thousand clones, roughly 85% of them appearing once. The sample holds one count of this clone. This CDR3 contains 16 residues. V lost 0 bases, J lost 9 bases, and 14 bases stayed unmatched. Germline CDR1 SQVTM, CDR2 ANQGSEA. Sequenced material: peripheral blood. V is TRBV29-1 and J is TRBJ2-7, with 10 bases that match TRBD2. The origin of this receptor is a woman aged 18-30 years with acute or convalescent COVID-19. In DNA form, the CDR3 reads TGCAGCGTTGAAGATCTAGGGCTAGCGGGAGAAATTGTGCAGTACTTC. As protein: CSVEDLGLAGEIVQYF.